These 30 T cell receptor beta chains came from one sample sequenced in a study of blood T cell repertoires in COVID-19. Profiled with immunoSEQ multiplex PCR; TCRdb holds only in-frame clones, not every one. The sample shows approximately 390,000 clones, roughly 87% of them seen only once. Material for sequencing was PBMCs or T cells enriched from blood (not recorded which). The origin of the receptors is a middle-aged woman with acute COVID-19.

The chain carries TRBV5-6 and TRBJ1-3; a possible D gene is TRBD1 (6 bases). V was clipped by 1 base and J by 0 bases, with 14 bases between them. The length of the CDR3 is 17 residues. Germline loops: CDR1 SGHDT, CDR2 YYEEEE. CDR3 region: CASSLLAGTSSGNTIYF. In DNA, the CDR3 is TGTGCCAGCAGCTTGCTCGCAGGGACAAGCTCTGGAAACACCATATATTTT.

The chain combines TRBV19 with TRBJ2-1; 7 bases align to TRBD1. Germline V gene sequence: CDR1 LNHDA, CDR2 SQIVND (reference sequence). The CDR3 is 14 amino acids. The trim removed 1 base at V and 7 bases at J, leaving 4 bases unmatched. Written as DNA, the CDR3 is TGTGCCAGTAGTATAGCACAGGGGATGAATGAGCAGTTCTTC. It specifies CASSIAQGMNEQFF.

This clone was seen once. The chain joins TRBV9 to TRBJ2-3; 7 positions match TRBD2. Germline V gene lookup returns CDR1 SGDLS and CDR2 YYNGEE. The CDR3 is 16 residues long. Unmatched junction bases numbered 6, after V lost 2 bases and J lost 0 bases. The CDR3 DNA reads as TGTGCCAGCAGCGTTGTGGGGGGGACTAGCACAGATACGCAGTATTTT. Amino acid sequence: CASSVVGGTSTDTQYF. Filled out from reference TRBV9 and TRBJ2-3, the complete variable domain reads DSGVTQTPKHLITATGQRVTLRCSPRSGDLSVYWYQQSLDQGLQFLIQYYNGEERAKGNILERFSAQQFPDLHSELNLSSLELGDSALYFCASSVVGGTSTDTQYFGPGTRLTVL.

CDR3 DNA: TGCGCCAGCAGCCAAGAGGCAGTGATGAACACCGGGGAGCTGTTTTTT. Translating it yields CASSQEAVMNTGELFF. The chain recombines TRBV4-1 with TRBJ2-2; no clear D. The germline V gene has CDR1 MGHRA and CDR2 YSYEKL. This CDR3 contains 16 residues. V lost 0 bases and J lost 1, with 9 bases in between.

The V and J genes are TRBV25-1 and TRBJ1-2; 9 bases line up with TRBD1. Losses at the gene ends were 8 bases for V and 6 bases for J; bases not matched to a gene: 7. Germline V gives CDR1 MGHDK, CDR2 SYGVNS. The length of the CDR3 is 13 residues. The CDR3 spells CASLQGALDGYTF. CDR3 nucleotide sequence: TGTGCCAGCTTACAGGGGGCTTTGGATGGCTACACCTTC.

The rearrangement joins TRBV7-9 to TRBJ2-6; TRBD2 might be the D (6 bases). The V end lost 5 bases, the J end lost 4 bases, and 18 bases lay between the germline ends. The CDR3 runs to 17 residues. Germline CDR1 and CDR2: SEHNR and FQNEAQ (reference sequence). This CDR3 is CASSPQRASRGANVLTF. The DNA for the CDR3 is TGTGCCAGCAGCCCCCAGCGGGCGTCGCGAGGGGCCAACGTCCTGACTTTC.

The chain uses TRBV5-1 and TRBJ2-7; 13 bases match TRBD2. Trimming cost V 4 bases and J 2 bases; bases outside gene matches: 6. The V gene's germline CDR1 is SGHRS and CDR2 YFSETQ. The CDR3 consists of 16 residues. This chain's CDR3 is CASSPPGLAGTYEQYF. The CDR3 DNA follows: TGCGCCAGCAGCCCGCCGGGACTAGCGGGGACCTACGAGCAGTACTTC.

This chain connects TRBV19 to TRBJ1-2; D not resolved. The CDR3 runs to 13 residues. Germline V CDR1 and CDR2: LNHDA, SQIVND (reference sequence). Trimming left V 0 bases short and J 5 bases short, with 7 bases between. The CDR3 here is CASSIDGGYGYTF. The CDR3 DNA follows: TGTGCCAGTAGTATAGACGGCGGTTATGGCTACACCTTC.

The CDR3 nucleotides are TGTGCCAGCAGTCGGGACACCCGTATTTCCGAGCAGTACTTC. Amino acid sequence: CASSRDTRISEQYF. The chain employs TRBV2 and TRBJ2-7; a possible D gene is TRBD1 (6 bases). The CDR3 length is 14 residues. V shed 5 bases and J shed 6 bases, with 17 bases lying between them. Germline CDR1 and CDR2: SNHLY and FYNNEI.

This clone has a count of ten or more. CDR3 DNA sequence: TGTGCCAGCAGCCAAGGAGCGCCATCCTACAATGAGCAGTTCTTC. Its translation: CASSQGAPSYNEQFF. The chain combines TRBV3-1 (or the pseudogene TRBV3-2) with TRBJ2-1; D not certain. CDR3 size: 15 residues. Germline CDR1 reads LGHDT; CDR2 reads YNNKEL (reference sequence). Trimming left V 1 base short and J 1 base short, with 8 bases between.

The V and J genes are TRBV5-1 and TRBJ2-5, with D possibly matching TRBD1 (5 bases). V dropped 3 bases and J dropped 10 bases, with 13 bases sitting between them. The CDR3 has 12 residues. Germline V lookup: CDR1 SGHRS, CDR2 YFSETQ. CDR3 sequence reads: CASSSDSHDQYF. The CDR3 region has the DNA TGCGCCAGCAGCTCAGACAGCCATGACCAGTACTTC. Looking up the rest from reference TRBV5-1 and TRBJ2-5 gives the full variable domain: KAGVTQTPRYLIKTRGQQVTLSCSPISGHRSVSWYQQTPGQGLQFLFEYFSETQRNKGNFPGRFSGRQFSNSRSEMNVSTLELGDSALYLCASSSDSHDQYFGPGTRLLVL.

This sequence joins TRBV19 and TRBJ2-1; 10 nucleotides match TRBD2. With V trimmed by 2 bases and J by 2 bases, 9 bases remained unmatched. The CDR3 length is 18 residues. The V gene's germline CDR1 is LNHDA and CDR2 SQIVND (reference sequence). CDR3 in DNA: TGTGCCAGTAGTATAATCCTAGCGGGGGCACTCACCTACAATGAGCAGTTCTTC. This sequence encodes CASSIILAGALTYNEQFF.

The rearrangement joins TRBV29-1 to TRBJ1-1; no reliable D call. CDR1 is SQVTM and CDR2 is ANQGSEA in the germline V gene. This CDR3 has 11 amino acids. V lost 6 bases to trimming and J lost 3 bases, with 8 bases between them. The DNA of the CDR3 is TGCAGCGTCGGTGAGGACACTGAAGCTTTCTTT. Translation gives CSVGEDTEAFF.

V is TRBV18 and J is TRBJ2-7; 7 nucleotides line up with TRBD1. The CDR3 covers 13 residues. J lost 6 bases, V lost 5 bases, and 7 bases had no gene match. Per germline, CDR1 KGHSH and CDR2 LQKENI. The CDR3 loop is CASSSQGLGEQYF. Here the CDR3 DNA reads TGTGCCAGCTCATCACAGGGGCTGGGCGAGCAGTACTTC.

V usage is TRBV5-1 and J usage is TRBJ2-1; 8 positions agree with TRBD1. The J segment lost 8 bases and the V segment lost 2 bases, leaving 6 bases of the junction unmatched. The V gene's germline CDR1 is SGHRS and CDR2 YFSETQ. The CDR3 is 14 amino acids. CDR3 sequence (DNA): TGCGCCAGCAGCTTCCTTCGGACAGGGTATGAGCAGTTCTTC. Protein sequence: CASSFLRTGYEQFF.

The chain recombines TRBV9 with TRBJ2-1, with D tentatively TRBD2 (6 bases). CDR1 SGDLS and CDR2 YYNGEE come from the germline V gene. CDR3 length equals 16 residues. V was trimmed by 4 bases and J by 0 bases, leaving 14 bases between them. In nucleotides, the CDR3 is TGTGCCAGCAGCCAAGGCGCGGGGAGCTCCTACAATGAGCAGTTCTTC. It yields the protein CASSQGAGSSYNEQFF. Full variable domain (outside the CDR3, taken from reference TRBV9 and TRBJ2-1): DSGVTQTPKHLITATGQRVTLRCSPRSGDLSVYWYQQSLDQGLQFLIQYYNGEERAKGNILERFSAQQFPDLHSELNLSSLELGDSALYFCASSQGAGSSYNEQFFGPGTRLTVL.

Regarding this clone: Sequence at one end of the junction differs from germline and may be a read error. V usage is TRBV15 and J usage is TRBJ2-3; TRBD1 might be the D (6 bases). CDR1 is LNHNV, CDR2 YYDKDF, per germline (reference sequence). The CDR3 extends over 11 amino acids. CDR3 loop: CATQNREVVHF. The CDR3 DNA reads TGTGCCACCCAAAACAGGGAAGTGGTACATTTT.

The CDR3 region has the DNA TGTGCCAGCAGTTATGGACAGGGGACTTCACCCCTCCACTTT. It codes for CASSYGQGTSPLHF. The rearrangement links TRBV6-5 to TRBJ1-6; TRBD1 aligns across 9 bases. The germline V gene has CDR1 MNHEY and CDR2 SVGAGI. J lost 9 bases, V lost 3 bases, and 3 bases had no gene match. The CDR3 is 14 amino acids.

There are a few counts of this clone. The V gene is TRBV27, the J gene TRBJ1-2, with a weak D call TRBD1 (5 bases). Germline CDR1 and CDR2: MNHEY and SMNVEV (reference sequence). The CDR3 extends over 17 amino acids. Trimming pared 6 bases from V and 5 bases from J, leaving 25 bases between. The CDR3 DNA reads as TGTGCCAGCAGCCCGGAGGGGCGGATCTTGTTTCCGTATGGCTACACCTTC. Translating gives CASSPEGRILFPYGYTF.

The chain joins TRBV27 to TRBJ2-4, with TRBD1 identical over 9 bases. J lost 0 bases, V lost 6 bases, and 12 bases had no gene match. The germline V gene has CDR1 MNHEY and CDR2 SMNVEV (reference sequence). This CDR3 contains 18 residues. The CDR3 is CASRGGYRGRIAKNIQYF. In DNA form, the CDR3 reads TGTGCCAGCAGGGGGGGTTACAGGGGGCGAATAGCCAAAAACATTCAGTACTTC.

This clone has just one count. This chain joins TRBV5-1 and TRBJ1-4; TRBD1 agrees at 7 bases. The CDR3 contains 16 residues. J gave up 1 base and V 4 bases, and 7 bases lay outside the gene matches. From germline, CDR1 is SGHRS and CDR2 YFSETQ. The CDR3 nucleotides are TGCGCCAGCAGCAGAGGGGGCGTCTTAACTAATGAAAAACTGTTTTTT. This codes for CASSRGGVLTNEKLFF.

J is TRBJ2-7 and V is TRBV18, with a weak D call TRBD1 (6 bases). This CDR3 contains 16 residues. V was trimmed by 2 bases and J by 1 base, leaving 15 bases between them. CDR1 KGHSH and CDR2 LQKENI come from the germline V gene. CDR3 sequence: CASSPFVMDSSYEQYF. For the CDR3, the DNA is TGTGCCAGCTCACCATTTGTCATGGACAGTTCCTACGAGCAGTACTTC.

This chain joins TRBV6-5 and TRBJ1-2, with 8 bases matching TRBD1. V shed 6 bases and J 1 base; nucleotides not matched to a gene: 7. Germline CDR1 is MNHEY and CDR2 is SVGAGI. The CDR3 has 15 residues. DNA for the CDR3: TGTGCCAGCAGGGACAGGGCAAAAAATAACTATGGCTACACCTTC. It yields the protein CASRDRAKNNYGYTF.

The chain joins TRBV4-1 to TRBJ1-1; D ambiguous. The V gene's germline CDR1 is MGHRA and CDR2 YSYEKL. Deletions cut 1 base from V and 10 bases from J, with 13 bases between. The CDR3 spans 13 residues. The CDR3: CASSQVLPGRAFF. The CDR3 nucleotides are TGCGCCAGCAGCCAAGTATTACCCGGGAGAGCTTTCTTT.

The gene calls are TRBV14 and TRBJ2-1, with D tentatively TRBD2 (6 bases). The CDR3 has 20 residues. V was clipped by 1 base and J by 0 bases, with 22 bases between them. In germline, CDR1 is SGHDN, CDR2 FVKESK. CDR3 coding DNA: TGTGCCAGCAGCCAAGGGGGCGGGGCCCTATATCGAAGCTCCTACAATGAGCAGTTCTTC. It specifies CASSQGGGALYRSSYNEQFF.

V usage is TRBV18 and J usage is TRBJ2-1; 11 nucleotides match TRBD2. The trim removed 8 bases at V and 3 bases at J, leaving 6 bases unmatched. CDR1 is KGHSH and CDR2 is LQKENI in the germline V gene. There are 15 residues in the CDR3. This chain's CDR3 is CASRETSGDYNEQFF. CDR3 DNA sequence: TGTGCCAGCCGAGAGACTAGCGGGGACTACAATGAGCAGTTCTTC.

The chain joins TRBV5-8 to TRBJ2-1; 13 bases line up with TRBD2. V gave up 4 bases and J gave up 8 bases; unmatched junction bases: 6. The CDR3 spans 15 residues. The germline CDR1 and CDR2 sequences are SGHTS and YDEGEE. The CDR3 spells CASSQTSGGAHEQFF. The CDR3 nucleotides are TGTGCCAGCAGCCAAACTAGCGGGGGGGCACATGAGCAGTTCTTC.

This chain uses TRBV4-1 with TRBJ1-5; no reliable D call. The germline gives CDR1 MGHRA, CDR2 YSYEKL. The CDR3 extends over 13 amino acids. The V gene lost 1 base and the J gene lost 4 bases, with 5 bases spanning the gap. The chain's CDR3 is CASSQGMNQPQHF. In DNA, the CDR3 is TGCGCCAGCAGCCAAGGTATGAATCAGCCCCAGCATTTT.

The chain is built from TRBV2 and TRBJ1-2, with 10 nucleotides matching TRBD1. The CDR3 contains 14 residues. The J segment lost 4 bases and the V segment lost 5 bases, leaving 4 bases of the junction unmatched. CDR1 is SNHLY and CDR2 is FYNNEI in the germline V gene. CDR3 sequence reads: CASSTDRGPYGYTF. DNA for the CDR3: TGTGCCAGCAGTACAGACAGGGGGCCCTATGGCTACACCTTC.

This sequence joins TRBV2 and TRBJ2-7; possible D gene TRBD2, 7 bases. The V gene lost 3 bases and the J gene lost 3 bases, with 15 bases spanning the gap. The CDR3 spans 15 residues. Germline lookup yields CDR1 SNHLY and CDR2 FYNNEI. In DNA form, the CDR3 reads TGTGCCAGCAGTGAGAGGAGGGGGGGCCTCTACGAGCAGTACTTC. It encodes CASSERRGGLYEQYF.